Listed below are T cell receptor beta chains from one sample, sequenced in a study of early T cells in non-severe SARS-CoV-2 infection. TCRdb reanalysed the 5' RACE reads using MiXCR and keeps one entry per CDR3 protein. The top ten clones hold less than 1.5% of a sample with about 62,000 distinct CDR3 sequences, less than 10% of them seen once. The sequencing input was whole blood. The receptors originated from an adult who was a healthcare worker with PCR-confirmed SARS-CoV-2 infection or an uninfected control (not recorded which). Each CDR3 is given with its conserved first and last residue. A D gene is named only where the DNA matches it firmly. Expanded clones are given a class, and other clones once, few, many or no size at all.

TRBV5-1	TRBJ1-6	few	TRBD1	CASSRTGDNSPLHF	TGCGCCAGCAGCCGGACAGGGGATAATTCACCCCTCCACTTT
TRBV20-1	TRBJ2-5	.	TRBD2	CSAAGLAGAAETQYF	TGCAGTGCAGCTGGACTAGCGGGGGCGGCGGAGACCCAGTACTTC
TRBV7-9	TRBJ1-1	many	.	CASSTRQERLDTEAFF	TGTGCCAGCAGCACCCGACAGGAGAGACTCGACACTGAAGCTTTCTTT
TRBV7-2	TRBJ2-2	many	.	CASSLTSGTYTGELFF	TGTGCCAGCAGCTTAACTAGTGGGACATACACCGGGGAGCTGTTTTTT
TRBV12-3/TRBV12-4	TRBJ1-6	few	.	CASAKRGAVNSPLHF	TGTGCCAGCGCGAAGAGGGGGGCCGTGAATTCACCCCTCCACTTT
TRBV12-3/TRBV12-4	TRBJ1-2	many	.	CASPGTYYGYTF	TGTGCCAGCCCGGGGACGTACTATGGCTACACCTTC
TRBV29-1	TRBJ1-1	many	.	CSVQGLTNTEAFF	TGCAGCGTTCAAGGACTGACCAACACTGAAGCTTTCTTT
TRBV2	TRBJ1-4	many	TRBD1	CASSEPGTGREKLFF	TGTGCCAGCAGTGAACCCGGGACAGGCCGGGAAAAACTGTTTTTT
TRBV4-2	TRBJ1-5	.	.	CASSQDLGNIAHF	TGTGCCAGCAGCCAAGATTTAGGGAACATAGCGCATTTT
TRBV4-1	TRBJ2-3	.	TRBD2	CASSQPSGGMGTDTQYF	TGCGCCAGCAGCCAACCTAGCGGGGGTATGGGCACAGATACGCAGTATTTT
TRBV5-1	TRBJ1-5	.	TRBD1	CASSWQGEINQPQHF	TGCGCCAGCAGCTGGCAGGGGGAGATCAATCAGCCCCAGCATTTT
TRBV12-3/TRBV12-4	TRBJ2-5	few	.	CASSQGHGPETQYF	TGTGCCAGCAGCCAAGGGCACGGGCCGGAGACCCAGTACTTC
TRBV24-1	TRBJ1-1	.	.	CATSMAGKTEAFF	TGTGCCACCAGTATGGCGGGGAAGACTGAAGCTTTCTTT
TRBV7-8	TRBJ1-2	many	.	CASSLYPLSDSQGYTF	TGTGCCAGCAGCTTATACCCTTTATCGGACAGTCAGGGCTACACCTTC
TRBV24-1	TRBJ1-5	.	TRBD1	CATSDFPRTGSNQPQHF	TGTGCCACCAGTGATTTTCCCCGGACAGGGAGCAATCAGCCCCAGCATTTT
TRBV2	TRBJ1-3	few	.	CASSAQAQTGNTIYF	TGTGCCAGCAGTGCCCAGGCCCAGACTGGAAACACCATATATTTT
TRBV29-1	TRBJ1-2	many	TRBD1	CSVEPLRDRGYGYTF	TGCAGCGTTGAACCCCTCCGGGACAGGGGTTATGGCTACACCTTC
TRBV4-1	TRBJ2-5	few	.	CASSQVWVARETQYF	TGCGCCAGCAGCCAAGTTTGGGTGGCACGGGAGACCCAGTACTTC
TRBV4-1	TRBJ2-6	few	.	CASSQGGSGANVLTF	TGCGCCAGCAGCCAAGGGGGATCTGGGGCCAACGTCCTGACTTTC
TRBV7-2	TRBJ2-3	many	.	CASNQLGAPGDTQYF	TGTGCCAGCAATCAACTCGGGGCCCCCGGAGATACGCAGTATTTT
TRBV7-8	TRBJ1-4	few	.	CASSPQGWEKLSF	TGTGCCAGCAGCCCGCAGGGTTGGGAAAAACTGTCTTTT
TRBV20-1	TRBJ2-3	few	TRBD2	CSARDERGAVSADTQYF	TGCAGTGCTAGAGACGAGCGGGGGGCCGTCAGCGCAGATACGCAGTATTTT
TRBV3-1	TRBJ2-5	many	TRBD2	CASSQGSTSGGTKETQYF	TGTGCCAGCAGCCAAGGATCGACTAGCGGGGGGACCAAAGAGACCCAGTACTTC
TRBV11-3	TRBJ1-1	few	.	CASSFSGAPEAFF	TGTGCCAGCAGCTTCTCCGGCGCCCCTGAAGCTTTCTTT
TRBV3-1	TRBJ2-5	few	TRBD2	CASSQMGLAAETQYF	TGTGCCAGCAGCCAAATGGGACTAGCGGCAGAGACCCAGTACTTC
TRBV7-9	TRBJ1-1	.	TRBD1	CASSLETGAREAFF	TGTGCCAGCAGCTTAGAGACAGGGGCCCGTGAAGCTTTCTTT
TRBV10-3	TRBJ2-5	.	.	CAIAGGGQETQYF	TGTGCCATCGCCGGCGGAGGCCAAGAGACCCAGTACTTC
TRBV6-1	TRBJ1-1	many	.	CASSLRRDFGTEAFF	TGTGCCAGCAGTTTGCGACGGGACTTCGGCACTGAAGCTTTCTTT
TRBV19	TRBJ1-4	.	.	CASTTSGLVWRYEKLFF	TGTGCCAGTACCACCTCGGGGCTCGTTTGGCGATATGAAAAACTGTTTTTT
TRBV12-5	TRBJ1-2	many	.	CASGSDPGLAYGYTF	TGTGCTAGTGGGTCAGATCCGGGACTGGCATATGGCTACACCTTC
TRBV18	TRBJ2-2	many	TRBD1	CASRVRTGSNTGELFF	TGTGCCAGCCGAGTCCGGACAGGGTCGAACACCGGGGAGCTGTTTTTT
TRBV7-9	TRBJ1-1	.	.	CASSMGLMNTEAFF	TGTGCCAGCAGCATGGGCCTCATGAACACTGAAGCTTTCTTT
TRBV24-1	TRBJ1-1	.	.	CATSDPREGAEAFF	TGTGCCACCAGTGACCCTAGAGAGGGGGCTGAAGCTTTCTTT
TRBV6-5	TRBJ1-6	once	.	CASSLQRYNSPLHF	TGTGCCAGCAGCCTACAGAGATATAATTCACCCCTCCACTTT